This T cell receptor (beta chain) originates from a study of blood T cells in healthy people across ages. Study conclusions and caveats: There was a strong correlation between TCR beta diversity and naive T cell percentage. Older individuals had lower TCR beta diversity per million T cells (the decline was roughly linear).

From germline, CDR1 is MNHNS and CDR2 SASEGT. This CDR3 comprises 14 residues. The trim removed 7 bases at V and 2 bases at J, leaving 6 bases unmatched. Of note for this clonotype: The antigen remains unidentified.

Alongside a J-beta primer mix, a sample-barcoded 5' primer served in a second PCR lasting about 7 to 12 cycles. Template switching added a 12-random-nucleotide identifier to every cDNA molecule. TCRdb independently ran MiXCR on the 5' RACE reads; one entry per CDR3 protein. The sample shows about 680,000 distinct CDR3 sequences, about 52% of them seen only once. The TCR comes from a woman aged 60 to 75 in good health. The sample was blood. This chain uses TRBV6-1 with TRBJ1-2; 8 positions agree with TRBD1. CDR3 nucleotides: TGTGCCAGCATTCTGGACAGGGAGAACTATGGCTACACCTTC. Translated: CASILDRENYGYTF.